Listed below are T cell receptor beta chains from one sample, sequenced in a study of T cell changes during pregnancy in multiple sclerosis. Data came from immunoSEQ multiplex PCR; TCRdb stores just in-frame clones and leaves some out. The sample consists of around 52,000 clones, 80% to 90% of them appearing once. Sequenced material: peripheral blood from another person, used as feeder cells. These receptor sequences come from a human donor whose cells served as feeder cells for cultures in a pregnancy study. Both conserved end residues are part of each CDR3. A D gene is named only where the DNA matches it firmly.

TRBJ1-4 TRBV28 TRBD1 CASSSNRGVGEKLFF TGTGCCAGCAGTTCAAACAGGGGGGTGGGTGAAAAACTGTTTTTT
TRBJ1-6 TRBV7-6 . CASSLGGGFNSPLHF TGTGCCAGCAGCTTAGGTGGGGGATTTAATTCACCCCTCCACTTT
TRBJ1-3 TRBV7-8 . CASSPPGGRVGNTIYF TGTGCCAGCAGCCCGCCGGGCGGGAGGGTTGGAAACACCATATATTTT
TRBJ1-6 TRBV21-1 . CASRTPHGGTASPLHF TGTGCCAGCAGAACCCCGCACGGTGGGACAGCCTCACCCCTCCACTTT
TRBJ1-2 TRBV4-2 . CASSQDAYGYTF TGTGCCAGCAGCCAAGACGCCTATGGCTACACCTTC
TRBJ1-5 TRBV6-5 . CASSYAFSNQPQHF TGTGCCAGCAGTTACGCGTTTAGCAATCAGCCCCAGCATTTT
TRBJ1-6 TRBV30 . CAWTEGRSYNSPLHF TGTGCCTGGACGGAGGGGCGGTCCTATAATTCACCCCTCCACTTT
TRBJ1-1 TRBV18 TRBD1 CATLERTGEFAFF TGTGCCACCTTGGAAAGGACAGGGGAGTTTGCTTTCTTT
TRBJ2-1 TRBV6-4 . CASSVGGDYNEQFF TGTGCCAGCAGTGTAGGGGGAGACTACAATGAGCAGTTCTTC
TRBJ1-2 TRBV19 . CASSIEISDGYTF TGTGCCAGTAGTATAGAGATCTCCGACGGCTACACCTTC
TRBJ1-2 TRBV6-5 TRBD1 CASRETGGYGYTF TGTGCCAGCAGAGAGACAGGGGGCTATGGCTACACCTTC